This entry describes one TCR beta chain. Its matching antigen is unknown. The treatment is: around 19 received Ad26.COV2.S at low or high dose, single or two shots; 5 received placebo; per-sample allocation not given. Specimens were obtained on day 63 following the first vaccine or placebo injection. Vaccination used an Ad26 vector expressing Wuhan-strain SARS-CoV-2 spike. The data were taken from a study of Ad26.COV2.S vaccination and SARS-CoV-2 variants. On the study more broadly: Among those in the COV1001 Ad26.COV2.S trial arm was the donor. General study findings and limits: While placebo recipients had lower spike-specific TCR breadth, vaccine recipients had more. Vaccine recipients and placebo recipients showed similar non-spike TCR breadth.

V was trimmed by 0 bases and J by 4 bases, leaving 6 bases between them. The CDR3 is 13 residues long. Per the germline V gene, CDR1 is MNHEY and CDR2 is SVGAGI. The protocol was immunoSEQ multiplex PCR, while the TCRdb copy is restricted to in-frame clones and leaves out a portion. Among 320,000 or so clones, about nine tenths were seen once, and the ten largest hold approximately 5.8%. The chain has TRBV6-5 and TRBJ1-1; D call uncertain. The receptor's source is a person aged 18-65 years who received the Ad26.COV2.S COVID-19 vaccine or a placebo. The starting material was peripheral blood, obtained in a trial of Ad26.COV2.S vaccine versus placebo. In DNA, the CDR3 is TGTGCCAGCAGTTACTCCCTTGGCACTGAAGCTTTCTTT. It codes for CASSYSLGTEAFF.